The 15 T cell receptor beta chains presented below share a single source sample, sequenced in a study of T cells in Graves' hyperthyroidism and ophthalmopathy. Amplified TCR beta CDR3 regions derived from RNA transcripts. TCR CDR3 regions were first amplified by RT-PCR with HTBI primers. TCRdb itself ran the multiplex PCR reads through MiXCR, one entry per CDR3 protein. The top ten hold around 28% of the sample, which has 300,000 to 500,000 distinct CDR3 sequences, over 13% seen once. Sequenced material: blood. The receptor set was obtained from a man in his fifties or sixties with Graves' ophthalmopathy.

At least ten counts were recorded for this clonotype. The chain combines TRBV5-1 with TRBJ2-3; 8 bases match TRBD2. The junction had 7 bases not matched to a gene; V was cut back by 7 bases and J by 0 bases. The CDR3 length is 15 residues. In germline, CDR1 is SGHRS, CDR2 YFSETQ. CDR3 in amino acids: CASATSGTSTDTQYF. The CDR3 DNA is TGCGCCAGCGCTACTAGCGGAACTAGCACAGATACGCAGTATTTT. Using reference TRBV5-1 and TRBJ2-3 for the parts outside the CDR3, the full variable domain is KAGVTQTPRYLIKTRGQQVTLSCSPISGHRSVSWYQQTPGQGLQFLFEYFSETQRNKGNFPGRFSGRQFSNSRSEMNVSTLELGDSALYLCASATSGTSTDTQYFGPGTRLTVL.

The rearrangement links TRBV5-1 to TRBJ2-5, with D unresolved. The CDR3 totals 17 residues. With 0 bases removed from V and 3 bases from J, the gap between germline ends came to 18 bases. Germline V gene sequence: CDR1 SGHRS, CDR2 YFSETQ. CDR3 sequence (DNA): TGCGCCAGCAGCTTGGTTAGCTCTGACCCGGATAAAGAGACCCAGTACTTC. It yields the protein CASSLVSSDPDKETQYF. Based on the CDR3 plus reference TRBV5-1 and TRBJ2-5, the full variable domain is KAGVTQTPRYLIKTRGQQVTLSCSPISGHRSVSWYQQTPGQGLQFLFEYFSETQRNKGNFPGRFSGRQFSNSRSEMNVSTLELGDSALYLCASSLVSSDPDKETQYFGPGTRLLVL.

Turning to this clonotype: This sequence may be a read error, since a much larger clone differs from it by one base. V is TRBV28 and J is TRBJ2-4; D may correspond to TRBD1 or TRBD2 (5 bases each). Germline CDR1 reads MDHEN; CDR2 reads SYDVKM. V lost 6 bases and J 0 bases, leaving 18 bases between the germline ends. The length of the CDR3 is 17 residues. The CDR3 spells CASSVPGGGVAKNIQYF. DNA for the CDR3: TGTGCCAGCAGCGTCCCTGGGGGTGGGGTAGCCAAAAACATTCAGTACTTC.

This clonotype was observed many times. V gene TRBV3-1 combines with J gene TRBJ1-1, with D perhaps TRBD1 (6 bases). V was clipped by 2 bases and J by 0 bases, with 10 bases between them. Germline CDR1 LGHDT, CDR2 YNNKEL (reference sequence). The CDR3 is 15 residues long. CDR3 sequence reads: CASSQTDRMNTEAFF. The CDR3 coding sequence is TGTGCCAGCAGCCAAACCGACAGGATGAACACTGAAGCTTTCTTT.

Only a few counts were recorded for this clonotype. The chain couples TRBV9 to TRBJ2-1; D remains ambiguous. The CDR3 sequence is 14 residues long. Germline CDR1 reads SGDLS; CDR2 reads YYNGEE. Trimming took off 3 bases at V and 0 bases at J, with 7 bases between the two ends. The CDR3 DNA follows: TGTGCCAGCAGCGAGCGACTCTCCTACAATGAGCAGTTCTTC. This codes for CASSERLSYNEQFF. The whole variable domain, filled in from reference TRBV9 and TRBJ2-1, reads DSGVTQTPKHLITATGQRVTLRCSPRSGDLSVYWYQQSLDQGLQFLIQYYNGEERAKGNILERFSAQQFPDLHSELNLSSLELGDSALYFCASSERLSYNEQFFGPGTRLTVL.

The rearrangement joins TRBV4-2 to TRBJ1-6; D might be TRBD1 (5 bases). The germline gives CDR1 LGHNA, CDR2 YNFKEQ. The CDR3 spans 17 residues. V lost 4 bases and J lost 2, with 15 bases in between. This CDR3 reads CASSPFRGEAYNSPLHF. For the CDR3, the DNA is TGTGCCAGCAGCCCGTTCCGGGGGGAGGCCTATAATTCACCCCTCCACTTT.

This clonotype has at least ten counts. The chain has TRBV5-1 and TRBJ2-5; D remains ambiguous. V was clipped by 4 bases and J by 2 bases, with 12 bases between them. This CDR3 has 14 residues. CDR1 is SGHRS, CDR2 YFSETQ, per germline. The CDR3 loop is CASSPEPDQETQYF. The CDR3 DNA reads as TGCGCCAGCAGCCCAGAGCCAGATCAAGAGACCCAGTACTTC. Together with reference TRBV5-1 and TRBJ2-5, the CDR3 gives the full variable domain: KAGVTQTPRYLIKTRGQQVTLSCSPISGHRSVSWYQQTPGQGLQFLFEYFSETQRNKGNFPGRFSGRQFSNSRSEMNVSTLELGDSALYLCASSPEPDQETQYFGPGTRLLVL.

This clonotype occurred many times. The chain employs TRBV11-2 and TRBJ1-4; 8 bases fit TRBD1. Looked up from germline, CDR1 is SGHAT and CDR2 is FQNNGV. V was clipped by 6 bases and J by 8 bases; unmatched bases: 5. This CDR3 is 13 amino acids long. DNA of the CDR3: TGTGCCAGCAGTATTAACAGGGGGGAAAAACTGTTTTTT. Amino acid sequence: CASSINRGEKLFF.

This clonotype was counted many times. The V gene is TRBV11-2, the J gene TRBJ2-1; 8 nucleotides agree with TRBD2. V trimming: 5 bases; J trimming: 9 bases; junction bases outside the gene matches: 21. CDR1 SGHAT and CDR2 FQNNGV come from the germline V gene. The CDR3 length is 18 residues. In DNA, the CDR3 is TGTGCCAGCAGCAAAGCGGGGACTAGGGATTCCCGATTAGGTGAGCAGTTCTTC. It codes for CASSKAGTRDSRLGEQFF.

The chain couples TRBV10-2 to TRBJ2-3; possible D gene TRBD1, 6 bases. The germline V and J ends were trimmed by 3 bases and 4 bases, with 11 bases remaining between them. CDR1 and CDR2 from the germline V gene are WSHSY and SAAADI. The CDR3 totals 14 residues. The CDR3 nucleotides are TGCGCCAGCAGTGAAGGCAGGGGCCCAGATACGCAGTATTTT. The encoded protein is CASSEGRGPDTQYF.

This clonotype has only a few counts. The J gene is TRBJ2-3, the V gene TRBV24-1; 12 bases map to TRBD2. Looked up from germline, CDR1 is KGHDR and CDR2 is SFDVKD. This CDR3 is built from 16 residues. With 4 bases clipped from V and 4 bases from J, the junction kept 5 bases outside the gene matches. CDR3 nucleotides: TGTGCCACCAGTGACCAACTAGCGGGAGGCGCAGATACGCAGTATTTT. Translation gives CATSDQLAGGADTQYF.

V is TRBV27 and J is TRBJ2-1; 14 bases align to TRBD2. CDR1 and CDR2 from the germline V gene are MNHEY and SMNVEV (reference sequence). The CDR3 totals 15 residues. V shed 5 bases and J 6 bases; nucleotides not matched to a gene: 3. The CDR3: CASSRLAGGSNEQFF. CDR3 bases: TGTGCCAGCAGTCGACTAGCGGGAGGGTCCAATGAGCAGTTCTTC.

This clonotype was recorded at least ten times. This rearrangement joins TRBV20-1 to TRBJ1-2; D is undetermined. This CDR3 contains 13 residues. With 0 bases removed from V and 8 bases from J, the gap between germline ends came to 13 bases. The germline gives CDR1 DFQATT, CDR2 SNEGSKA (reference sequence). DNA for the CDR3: TGCAGTGCTAGAGAGACCAAAAGAGTGGGCTACACCTTC. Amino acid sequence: CSARETKRVGYTF.

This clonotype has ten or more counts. The CDR3, as DNA: TGTGCCTGGAGTAGAGTCCTAGGAGGTTCCTACAATGAGCAGTTCTTC. This gives the protein CAWSRVLGGSYNEQFF. The chain combines TRBV30 with TRBJ2-1; D perhaps matches TRBD2 (5 bases). The germline V gene encodes CDR1 GTSNPN and CDR2 SVGIG (reference sequence). The CDR3 has 16 amino acids. V lost 2 bases and J 1 base, leaving 15 bases between the germline ends. The full variable domain, completed using reference TRBV30 and TRBJ2-1, is SQTIHQWPATLVQPVGSPLSLECTVEGTSNPNLYWYRQAAGRGLQLLFYSVGIGQISSEVPQNLSASRPQDRQFILSSKKLLLSDSGFYLCAWSRVLGGSYNEQFFGPGTRLTVL.

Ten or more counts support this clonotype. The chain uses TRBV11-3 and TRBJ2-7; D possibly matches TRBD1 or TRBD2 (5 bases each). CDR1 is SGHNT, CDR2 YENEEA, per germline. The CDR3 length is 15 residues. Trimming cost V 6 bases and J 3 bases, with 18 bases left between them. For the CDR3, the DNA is TGTGCCAGCAGTAAAACGGGGCGCCAATACTACGAGCAGTACTTC. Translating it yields CASSKTGRQYYEQYF.